This is a list of T cell receptor beta chains from one sample in a study of PD-L1 blockade in urothelial cancer. Repertoires were generated with immunoSEQ multiplex PCR, while TCRdb's copy carries only in-frame clones and drops some. The table includes more than 90,000 clones, 85% to 95% detected once. Specimen: PBMCs, collected around atezolizumab (anti-PD-L1) treatment. The receptors were sampled from a man aged 55 to 70 with urothelial cancer. Both conserved end residues are part of each CDR3. The D gene is left open where the match is weak. Where a row states a size, it is once, few, many or the class of an expanded clone; other rows omit it.

J gene	D gene	V gene	clone size	CDR3 DNA	CDR3 protein
TRBJ2-3	.	TRBV7-7	.	TGTGCTAGCAGCCGACAGTACACAGATACGCAGTATTTT	CASSRQYTDTQYF
TRBJ1-1	.	TRBV5-1	.	TGCGCCAGCAGCCAAGAATCGGTGGAGAGCTCTGAAGCTTTCTTT	CASSQESVESSEAFF
TRBJ2-3	.	TRBV28	.	TGTGCCAGCAACGGACACGGGCCTGACACAGATACGCAGTATTTT	CASNGHGPDTDTQYF
TRBJ2-5	TRBD1	TRBV29-1	.	TGCAGCACTCGGACAGGGGGAGAGACCCAGTACTTC	CSTRTGGETQYF
TRBJ1-6	.	TRBV4-2	.	TGTGCCAGCAGCCAAGAGACAGGAAATAATTCACCCCTCCACTTT	CASSQETGNNSPLHF
TRBJ2-5	.	TRBV30	few	TGTGCCTGGAGTGTACTAGGGGGAGAGACCCAGTACTTC	CAWSVLGGETQYF
TRBJ2-7	TRBD2	TRBV5-6	.	TGTGCCAGCAGCTTGGTGGCGGGAGGTGGGTACGAGCAGTACTTC	CASSLVAGGGYEQYF
TRBJ1-5	.	TRBV6-1	.	TGTGCCAGCAGTGAATCGGTTGGAGCCTTGAGTAGGCCCCAGCATTTT	CASSESVGALSRPQHF
TRBJ2-7	.	TRBV7-8	.	TGTGCCAGCAGCAAAGAAGCCAGACGGGGCGAGCAGTACTTC	CASSKEARRGEQYF
TRBJ2-5	TRBD1	TRBV11-1	once	TGTGCCAGCAGCTTCACGGGGACAGGGATGAGGCTAGAGACCCAGTACTTC	CASSFTGTGMRLETQYF
TRBJ2-5	TRBD2	TRBV2	.	TGTGCCAGCAGTGAAGTAGCGGGAGGTGGCGAGACCCAGTACTTC	CASSEVAGGGETQYF
TRBJ1-5	.	TRBV30	.	TGTGCCTGGAGTGTACGTTCTTTAGAGGGCCAGCCCCAGCATTTT	CAWSVRSLEGQPQHF
TRBJ2-1	.	TRBV7-2	.	TGTGCCAGCAGCTTAGACAGGGCTCCTTACAATGAGCAGTTCTTC	CASSLDRAPYNEQFF
TRBJ1-1	TRBD1	TRBV9	once	TGTGCCAGCAGCGTAGTGGGGTGGGACAGGGGTATCATGAACACTGAAGCTTTCTTT	CASSVVGWDRGIMNTEAFF
TRBJ1-4	.	TRBV2	.	TGTGCCAGCAGTCTAGCTCCGGACGGTAATGAAAAACTGTTTTTT	CASSLAPDGNEKLFF
TRBJ2-3	.	TRBV30	.	TGTGCCTGGGGGCCGAACACAGATACGCAGTATTTT	CAWGPNTDTQYF
TRBJ2-7	TRBD1	TRBV15	.	TGTGCCACCAGTCAGGGACAGGTGAACTACGAGCAGTACTTC	CATSQGQVNYEQYF
TRBJ1-2	TRBD1	TRBV19	.	TGTGCCAGTAAGACAGGGCCCACCTATGGCTACACCTTC	CASKTGPTYGYTF
TRBJ1-5	.	TRBV19	.	TGTGCCAGTACATCCGGCGTGGGCGGGAGGGCCCAGCATTTT	CASTSGVGGRAQHF
TRBJ2-5	.	TRBV19	.	TGTGCCAGTAGTCGCGCAGGAGGGGCCCAGTACTTC	CASSRAGGAQYF
TRBJ2-3	TRBD2	TRBV7-9	.	TGTGCCAGCAGCGTAGGGACTAGCAGGTTCGATACGCAGTATTTT	CASSVGTSRFDTQYF
TRBJ2-1	TRBD2	TRBV18	.	TGTGCCAGCTCACACACTAGCGCACCGCGACCTAATGAGCAGTTCTTC	CASSHTSAPRPNEQFF
TRBJ1-2	TRBD1	TRBV5-4	.	TGTGCCAGCAGCTTGGGAGGGACAGGGGTTCCCTTTGGCTACACCTTC	CASSLGGTGVPFGYTF
TRBJ2-2	TRBD2	TRBV30	.	TGTGCCTGGGGGATGGCGGGGGTGAACACCGGGGAGCTGTTTTTT	CAWGMAGVNTGELFF
TRBJ1-5	TRBD1	TRBV30	.	TGTGCCTGGAGTGGACAGGGTCTTCAGCCCCAGCATTTT	CAWSGQGLQPQHF
TRBJ1-2	.	TRBV6-1	.	TGTGCCAGCAGGAATGCGGGAGGCTACACCTTC	CASRNAGGYTF
TRBJ1-2	.	TRBV30	few	TGTGCCTGGACGACACCCGCTCTATATGGCTACACCTTC	CAWTTPALYGYTF
TRBJ2-5	TRBD1	TRBV7-8	.	TGTGCCAGCAGCACCCAGGGGGTCCAAGAGACCCAGTACTTC	CASSTQGVQETQYF
TRBJ2-4	.	TRBV27	.	TGTGCCAGCAGTTACGGTGGGCTAGCCAAAAACATTCAGTACTTC	CASSYGGLAKNIQYF
TRBJ1-3	.	TRBV10-3	once	TGTGCCATCAGTGAGCGTACTATTGTTTCGGCAAACACCATATATTTT	CAISERTIVSANTIYF
TRBJ1-5	.	TRBV11-2	few	TGTGCCAGCAGCTTAGATCTAGGGGGTTTGCCCCAGCATTTT	CASSLDLGGLPQHF
TRBJ1-5	.	TRBV7-2	.	TGTGCCAGCAGCTTAAACAGGGATAGCAATCAGCCCCAGCATTTT	CASSLNRDSNQPQHF
TRBJ1-2	.	TRBV7-9	.	TGTGCCAGCAGCTTTGAGGGAAACTATGGCTACACCTTC	CASSFEGNYGYTF